This TCR beta chain appears in the sequencing data of a study of T cells expressing NK-cell markers. Study-wide background: Each TCR beta repertoire originated in sorted T cells that were CD3+CD56+NKG2C+, CD3+CD56+NKG2C- or CD3+CD56-NKG2C+.

The germline CDR1 and CDR2 sequences are SGHDT and YYEEEE. The CDR3 is made up of 16 amino acids. TCRdb reprocessed the 5' RACE reads, keeping one entry per CDR3 protein, no DNA. Across 400,000 to 450,000 distinct CDR3 sequences, the top ten clones capture about 7.3% of the sample. Sequenced sample: blood T cells: a sorted CD56 or NKG2C T cell subset, CD4+ or CD8+ T cells, or bulk PBMC T cells (not recorded which). The sequence derives from a woman between 18 and 69 years old in good health. This chain connects TRBV5-6 to TRBJ2-2; TCRdb names TRBD1, which stays unverified in the absence of DNA. The CDR3 loop is CASSEYWTGNTGELFF.